This T cell receptor (beta chain) was found in a study of T cell responses to AZD1222 COVID-19 vaccine (dated by TCRdb to the early 2020s). About the full investigation: A total of 233 trial participants underwent TCR sequencing, of whom about 210 received two doses of AZD1222 and around 26 received two doses of the MenACWY control vaccine. Trial participants were enrolled into age subgroups of 18-55, 56-69 and 70-plus years, which contained 148, 28 and 57 TCR-sequenced participants, respectively.

A remark on this clone: Its binding antigen is unknown. No clone much larger than this one lies a single base away; base qualities are absent.

This sample's time point label indicates: about 28 days (+/-7) after the second vaccine dose. Because spike-specific TCR depth and breadth did not differ between the two schedules, AZD1222 recipients who got a second dose at roughly 4 weeks were pooled with those who got a second dose at roughly 12 weeks. The vaccinee samples were drawn from two UK trials, COV001 and COV002, one of which was a single-blind randomized controlled phase 2/3 trial testing AZD1222 (ChAdOx1 nCoV-19) in healthy adults. For TCRbeta chain sequencing, PBMC samples were collected from trial participants at day 0 and at day 28 after the second dose. The CDR3 regions of human TCRbeta chains were subjected to immunosequencing. As for the original processing: Repertoire TCRs were checked for matches against a reference library of SARS-CoV-2-specific TCRs that had been generated using the MIRA antigen-specificity platform. Breadth was defined as the fraction of unique TCRs that were SARS-CoV-2-associated, and depth was defined as the fraction of total T cells that were SARS-CoV-2-associated. Using the MIRA data, each spike-specific TCR was mapped to the spike region that the TCR reacts to and placed in a CD4 or CD8 class. Log10-transformed breadth and depth values were compared by one-way ANOVA with Sidak's multiple comparisons tests. Drawn from immuneACCESS, this table holds only the in-frame rearrangements with V and J called that TCRdb kept. Clones are partly lost; checked studies trace under half to an unresolved V gene and leave the rest unexplained. Clone size and V and J calls were adopted from that table, with D and trimming inferred from the DNA. In this sample the table shows roughly 65,000 clones, less than 85% of which occur a single time. Clones ranked in the top ten supply roughly 23% of the sample.

General conclusions and limits of the study: Vaccine-associated CD4 TCRs spanned the whole spike protein, with dominant responses in regions 160-218 and 743-854. After two AZD1222 doses, spike-specific TCR breadth and depth were significantly higher than at day 0 and than in MenACWY recipients. Because no day 14 peak-response samples were available, the repertoires could be characterized only after the peak T cell response. The 56-69-year group was small, and its depth increase did not reach significance, likely because of low power. Conclusions about previously exposed vaccinees are limited because only a handful of AZD1222 recipients were SARS-CoV-2 seropositive at baseline. Reportedly, almost half of the unique spike-specific TCRs recognized epitopes lying outside the regions that are mutated in the B.1.351 and B.1.1.7 variants. Participants were mostly white British and included more females than males, and it was suggested by the authors that clonal diversity may have been underestimated.

Here the sequenced sample was peripheral blood, taken 28 days after the second AZD1222 dose. The receptor was derived from an adult who received the AZD1222 COVID-19 vaccine.

The bases read TGTGCCAGCTCACAGAGCCTGACTAATGAAAAACTGTTTTTT. Translation gives CASSQSLTNEKLFF. The rearranged chain carries TRBV18 and TRBJ1-4, with the D gene call left open. Spanning cysteine to phenylalanine, the CDR3 consists of 14 amino acids. The sequence is cut down to CDR3 DNA, 42 bases in frame from base 1. The germline V gene encodes CDR1 KGHSH and CDR2 LQKENI. V loses 4 bases of germline sequence and J loses 2 bases, and the interval between the two ends is 8 bases.